These 22 T cell receptor beta chains came from one sample sequenced in a study of shared clonotypes between healthy human individuals. The method was immunoSEQ multiplex PCR; TCRdb's version includes in-frame clones alone and lacks a portion of them. In the table there are over a million clones, about 75% of which are singletons. The specimen was memory CD4+ T cells sorted from blood. This sample's subset: CD45RA-negative fraction. These receptors were obtained from a man aged 18 to 29 in good health.

With regard to this clone: Distinct nucleotide sequences in the sample also encode this CDR3. The chain combines TRBV6-5 with TRBJ1-1; D is ambiguous. Germline-derived CDR1 and CDR2 are MNHEY and SVGAGI. V lost 2 bases and J 0 bases, leaving 7 bases between the germline ends. The CDR3 has 14 residues. The CDR3 DNA follows: TGTGCCAGCAGTTACGGGGTGATGAACACTGAAGCTTTCTTT. It is translated as CASSYGVMNTEAFF.

The chain recombines TRBV2 with TRBJ1-1, with D perhaps TRBD1 (5 bases). This CDR3 region has 13 residues. Trimming took off 5 bases at V and 6 bases at J, with 13 bases between the two ends. The germline gives CDR1 SNHLY, CDR2 FYNNEI. The chain's CDR3 is CASSFQGSAEAFF. Written as DNA, the CDR3 is TGTGCCAGCAGTTTCCAGGGTTCGGCTGAAGCTTTCTTT.

This clone has a single count. This rearrangement joins TRBV9 to TRBJ1-4; the match to TRBD1 covers 7 bases. V gave up 3 bases and J gave up 6 bases; unmatched junction bases: 8. The CDR3 runs 15 residues. Germline lookup yields CDR1 SGDLS and CDR2 YYNGEE. This chain's CDR3 is CASSAQTGKDEKLFF. CDR3 in DNA: TGTGCCAGCAGCGCGCAGACAGGGAAGGATGAAAAACTGTTTTTT.

In its sample, this clone was seen a few times. The sample contains more than one DNA sequence encoding this CDR3. CDR3 sequence reads: CAWTGGRTEAFF. CDR3 nucleotides: TGTGCCTGGACTGGGGGACGGACTGAAGCTTTCTTT. The rearrangement joins TRBV30 to TRBJ1-1; D possibly corresponds to TRBD1 (5 bases). Germline V CDR1 and CDR2: GTSNPN, SVGIG (reference sequence). The CDR3 runs 12 residues. V was cut by 4 bases and J by 5 bases, with 11 bases left in between.

The chain has TRBV6-1 and TRBJ2-6; 8 nucleotides agree with TRBD1. Germline V gene data show CDR1 as MNHNS and CDR2 as SASEGT. The CDR3 is 18 amino acids. Trimming removed 4 bases from V and 4 bases from J; junction bases left unmatched: 12. The CDR3 here is CASSAPGQALVGANVLTF. Written as DNA, the CDR3 is TGTGCCAGCAGTGCGCCGGGACAGGCCCTTGTGGGGGCCAACGTCCTGACTTTC.

The chain links TRBV6-5 to TRBJ1-3, with unresolved D. The germline CDR1 and CDR2 sequences are MNHEY and SVGAGI. The CDR3 has 12 residues. V lost 6 bases, J lost 4 bases, and 7 bases lay in between. This CDR3 is CASRPRGNTIYF. In nucleotides, the CDR3 is TGTGCCAGCAGACCACGGGGAAACACCATATATTTT.

Only one count was recorded for this clone. The chain recombines TRBV6-5 with TRBJ2-7, with 11 bases aligning to TRBD2. The CDR3 extends over 14 amino acids. Germline V gene lookup returns CDR1 MNHEY and CDR2 SVGAGI. The V gene end was trimmed by 6 bases and the J gene end by 4 bases; junction bases not matched to a gene: 5. CDR3 loop: CASSTLAGAYEQYF. Written as DNA, the CDR3 is TGTGCCAGCAGCACACTAGCGGGGGCTTACGAGCAGTACTTC.

This clone showed up just once. This chain connects TRBV11-2 to TRBJ2-7; a possible D gene is TRBD2 (6 bases). CDR1 is SGHAT, CDR2 FQNNGV, per germline. The V end was cut by 3 bases, the J end by 4 bases, with 10 bases between. The CDR3 totals 13 residues. CDR3 region: CASSFGGIYEQYF. The CDR3, as DNA: TGTGCCAGCAGCTTCGGCGGGATTTACGAGCAGTACTTC.

This chain uses TRBV30 with TRBJ2-5, with 11 bases lining up with TRBD2. This CDR3 is 14 amino acids long. From germline, CDR1 is GTSNPN and CDR2 SVGIG (reference sequence). With 5 bases clipped from V and 4 bases from J, the junction kept 6 bases outside the gene matches. CDR3 sequence (DNA): TGTGCCTGGGAATCTCTAGCGGGAGGAGAGACCCAGTACTTC. It translates to CAWESLAGGETQYF.

This clone was detected only once. V usage is TRBV11-2 and J usage is TRBJ2-1, with D perhaps matching TRBD2 (5 bases). Trimming cost V 5 bases and J 4 bases, with 12 bases left between them. CDR3 length: 14 residues. Per germline, CDR1 SGHAT and CDR2 FQNNGV. The CDR3 bases are TGTGCCAGCAGCCGCGGACTGAAGTACAATGAGCAGTTCTTC. The encoded protein is CASSRGLKYNEQFF.

V usage is TRBV7-9 and J usage is TRBJ1-5; 7 bases are a match to TRBD1. V lost 5 bases, J lost 7 bases, and 11 bases stayed unmatched. From germline, CDR1 is SEHNR and CDR2 FQNEAQ (reference sequence). The CDR3 consists of 15 residues. The CDR3 region is CASSPMTGPQQPQHF. In DNA, the CDR3 is TGTGCCAGCAGCCCCATGACAGGGCCTCAACAGCCCCAGCATTTT.

The chain couples TRBV29-1 to TRBJ2-6; D call uncertain. V gave up 2 bases and J gave up 1 base, with 3 bases separating them. The CDR3 is 13 amino acids. In germline, CDR1 is SQVTM, CDR2 ANQGSEA. This CDR3 is CSVEQSGANVLTF. In nucleotides, the CDR3 is TGCAGCGTTGAACAGTCTGGGGCCAACGTCCTGACTTTC.

V usage is TRBV7-2 and J usage is TRBJ1-6; D is undetermined. V was pared by 1 base and J by 0 bases, with 13 bases between. The CDR3 is 18 residues long. Germline V gene data show CDR1 as SGHTA and CDR2 as FQGNSA. Written as DNA, the CDR3 is TGTGCCAGCAGCTTAGACCTAGGTTCAGCCTCCTATAATTCACCCCTCCACTTT. Translating it yields CASSLDLGSASYNSPLHF.

This clone occurred a few times. This chain connects TRBV23-1 to TRBJ2-3, with D maybe TRBD1 (5 bases). TRBV23-1 is an open reading frame, and its role is uncertain. Trimming shortened V by 2 bases and J by 3 bases, and 12 bases separated the two germline ends. The CDR3 is made up of 15 amino acids. The CDR3 loop is CASSQTGHATDTQYF. The CDR3 region has the DNA TGCGCCAGCAGTCAAACAGGACATGCAACAGATACGCAGTATTTT.

The chain is built from TRBV9 and TRBJ1-3, with a weak D call TRBD1 (6 bases). Germline V lookup: CDR1 SGDLS, CDR2 YYNGEE. The CDR3 extends over 17 amino acids. Trimming pared 3 bases from V and 0 bases from J, leaving 16 bases between. CDR3 amino acids: CASSAGPGQSSGNTIYF. The CDR3 DNA reads as TGTGCCAGCAGCGCCGGCCCAGGACAGAGCTCTGGAAACACCATATATTTT.

This chain links TRBV28 with TRBJ1-1; no firm D call. This CDR3 has 12 amino acids. Per the germline V gene, CDR1 is MDHEN and CDR2 is SYDVKM. The V end lost 3 bases, the J end lost 6 bases, and 8 bases lay between the germline ends. CDR3 bases: TGTGCCAGCAGTTTCATGGTCCCTGAAGCTTTCTTT. It yields the protein CASSFMVPEAFF.

The chain is built from TRBV10-2 and TRBJ1-1, with D possibly matching TRBD1 (5 bases). The CDR3 has 14 residues. Germline V lookup: CDR1 WSHSY, CDR2 SAAADI. Deletions cut 6 bases from V and 8 bases from J, with 19 bases between. The CDR3 bases are TGCGCCAGCAGGCCAAGCAGGGAGCTCCAAGAAGCTTTCTTT. Protein: CASRPSRELQEAFF.

The gene calls are TRBV5-1 and TRBJ2-1; 7 bases match TRBD1. The J segment lost 0 bases and the V segment lost 4 bases, leaving 10 bases of the junction unmatched. CDR3 size: 17 residues. Germline V gives CDR1 SGHRS, CDR2 YFSETQ. The CDR3 DNA is TGCGCCAGCAGCCTTTCCATCACAGGGGTCTCCTACAATGAGCAGTTCTTC. The encoded protein is CASSLSITGVSYNEQFF.

The chain links TRBV4-1 to TRBJ2-3; D perhaps matches TRBD2 (5 bases). The CDR3 has 17 residues. Germline CDR1 reads MGHRA; CDR2 reads YSYEKL. Trimming took off 2 bases at V and 0 bases at J, with 15 bases between the two ends. The CDR3 DNA reads as TGCGCCAGCAGCCAACGGGAAGGAACTACTAGCACAGATACGCAGTATTTT. It codes for CASSQREGTTSTDTQYF.

The chain links TRBV7-2 to TRBJ2-5; D unclear. With 4 bases removed from V and 5 bases from J, the gap between germline ends came to 5 bases. This CDR3 is 11 amino acids long. The germline CDR1 and CDR2 sequences are SGHTA and FQGNSA. The CDR3 DNA reads as TGTGCCAGCAGCTCCATCGAGACCCAGTACTTC. Translated, it gives CASSSIETQYF.

The rearrangement uses TRBV30 and TRBJ1-2; TRBD1 might be the D (5 bases). The V end lost 4 bases, the J end lost 2 bases, and 11 bases lay between the germline ends. The CDR3 has 13 amino acids. The germline V gene has CDR1 GTSNPN and CDR2 SVGIG (reference sequence). CDR3 sequence (DNA): TGTGCCTGGACGGGCAGGGCAAACTATGGCTACACCTTC. Its protein product is CAWTGRANYGYTF.

The chain is built from TRBV30 and TRBJ1-4; maybe TRBD1 (6 bases). CDR1 is GTSNPN, CDR2 SVGIG, per germline (reference sequence). This CDR3 contains 15 residues. V was pared by 7 bases and J by 4 bases, with 19 bases between. Here the CDR3 DNA reads TGTGCCTCATCGGTCGGGGGACACCGTAATGAAAAACTGTTTTTT. This codes for CASSVGGHRNEKLFF. Full variable domain (remainder filled in from reference TRBV30 and TRBJ1-4): SQTIHQWPATLVQPVGSPLSLECTVEGTSNPNLYWYRQAAGRGLQLLFYSVGIGQISSEVPQNLSASRPQDRQFILSSKKLLLSDSGFYLCASSVGGHRNEKLFFGSGTQLSVL.